This T cell receptor (beta chain) came from a study of identical twins (dated by TCRdb to the mid-2010s). In the study overall: To test whether fetal clonotypes persist, the study used deep sequencing on TCR alpha and beta repertoires from monozygotic twins, unrelated adults of various ages, and cord blood. Replicate twin experiments were performed at different times using different library preparation protocols to rule out contamination.

On this clonotype itself: No cognate antigen has been identified for it. Base qualities are missing; no much larger clone stands one base away.

Every donor in the study was a healthy Caucasian. Three pairs of female monozygotic twins, all aged about 18 to 30 years, made up the twin cohort. Positive isolation kits from Invitrogen were used to isolate the CD4+ and CD8+ T cell populations. To prepare the library, 5' RACE was applied. Sequencing was performed on an Illumina HiSeq 2000. A universal primer binding site was added through template switching, and the final cDNA carried a unique molecular identifier so that TCR cDNA molecules could be counted accurately. First-strand cDNA for TCR alpha and beta chains was synthesized from specific primers in the conserved constant-segment region. To control for contamination, each cDNA library was double barcoded with a SMART-Mk sample barcode plus Illumina barcodes. Two successive PCR steps introduced TruSeq adapter sequences along with Illumina sample barcodes. Sequencing of the TCR alpha and beta cDNA libraries was done on the Illumina HiSeq platform using custom primers. The authors' analysis ran thus. MiGEC processed the raw reads to extract unique molecular identifiers, while MiXCR was used to determine the CDR3 positions. Recombination models were inferred per individual with the repgenHMM and IGoR tools using an EM algorithm. Shared clonotype analysis was performed with the tcR package in R, normalizing sharing by the product of cloneset sizes. To study raw recombination without the effects of thymic and clonal selection, out-of-frame nonproductive sequences were analyzed. The raw public reads went through TCRdb reprocessing: fastp at Q25, MiXCR clone calling, in-frame beta chains kept. Under each unique CDR3 protein, matching rows form one entry showing the most common genes and DNA. What appears here as the V and J calls and clone size reflects TCRdb's work, not the paper's. This sample lists approximately 500,000 distinct CDR3 sequences; 24% were detected once. Around 3% of the sample belongs to the ten largest clones.

Summary of the overall study and its limitations: In beta out-of-frame sequences, excess twin sharing was weaker, because having fewer shared sequences lowered the signal-to-noise ratio. Conclusions relied on cross-sectional statistical analysis, since the same donors could not be followed over many years. Zero-insertion analyses could be partly confounded by invariant T cells such as MAIT and iNKT, although diverse VJ usage argued against such confounding for most clonotypes. Fewer insertions were carried by abundant cord blood beta clonotypes, a similar but weaker trend appeared in young adult naive repertoires, and no such trend appeared in memory repertoires. Compared with coincidental sharing between unrelated individuals, out-of-frame TCR alpha sequences shared between twins showed an excess of sequences with low generation probability. Recombination models systematically underestimated out-of-frame TCR alpha sharing in monozygotic twins but agreed with sharing between unrelated individuals.

In addition, the sample was reused for a study of T cells expressing NK-cell markers. As that second paper reports: Eight or nine donors provided sorted CD3+CD56+NKG2C+, CD3+CD56+NKG2C- and CD3+CD56-NKG2C+ T-cell subsets, whose TCR beta-chain repertoires were profiled. Seven of the eight sequenced donors were HCMV-seropositive and one was HCMV-seronegative. In several experiments an anti-gammadeltaTCR antibody was added to restrict sorting to alphabetaTCR-expressing T cells. In six or seven donors, the dominant CD3+CD56+NKG2C+ clonotypes ranked among the top 10 CD8+ clonotypes, making up roughly 1.0-7.5% of CD8+ T cells. Those dominant clonotypes were again the most abundant among CD3+CD56-NKG2C+ cells in a handful of donors, at about 28.3-60.1%. It remained unclear whether the expanded NKG2C-expressing T cell clones were specific for HCMV antigens. The eight sequenced donors were randomly selected healthy volunteers, three men and five women. HCMV serostatus was determined by detecting HCMV-specific IgG in serum with a commercial ELISA kit. MIGEC was used to demultiplex reads and group the reads by UMI, and MiTCR was used to assemble and quantify clonotypes. To exclude erroneous sequences, any TCR cDNA sequence not supported by at least two reads was discarded. Downstream repertoire analysis used the tcR package, and clonotypes were matched across fractions by CDR3 nucleotide sequence plus V segment. VDJmatch was used to annotate antigen specificity against VDJdb, with one amino acid substitution in CDR3 allowed.

The receptor was derived from a woman younger than 30 in good health. The material sequenced was CD4+ T cells sorted from blood.

For the CDR3, the sequence is CSAPRTTRNADTQYF. The DNA sequence is given as TGCAGTGCACCACGGACTACTAGGAACGCAGATACGCAGTATTTT. The rearranged chain carries TRBV20-1 and TRBJ2-3; tentative D gene TRBD2, with 6 bases matching. V gives up 6 bases and J gives up 4 bases, and the segment between their germline ends measures 20 bases. CDR1 DFQATT and CDR2 SNEGSKA were looked up in the germline V gene (reference sequence). The cysteine opens and the phenylalanine closes a CDR3 of 15 amino acids. The read is trimmed to its CDR3 DNA, 45 bases read in frame from base 1.